These 21 T cell receptor beta chains share one sample of origin, sequenced in a study of blood T cells in healthy people across ages. For the second PCR, which ran for about 7 to 11 cycles, a sample-barcoded 5' primer and a J-beta primer mix were used. TCRdb reprocessed the 5' RACE reads with MiXCR, giving one entry per CDR3 protein. The repertoire holds some 1.4 million distinct CDR3 sequences, with around 39% as singletons. The sample comprised blood. Receptors were obtained from a woman aged 18-29 years in good health.

This clonotype was found many times. The chain recombines TRBV5-6 with TRBJ2-5; 9 bases are shared with TRBD2. CDR3 length equals 13 residues. Germline V lookup: CDR1 SGHDT, CDR2 YYEEEE. The ends lost 3 bases at V and 5 bases at J; junction bases unmatched: 2. This chain's CDR3 is CASSWTSEETQYF. DNA for the CDR3: TGTGCCAGCAGCTGGACTAGCGAGGAGACCCAGTACTTC.

The rearrangement joins TRBV6-1 to TRBJ2-1; D possibly corresponds to TRBD2 (5 bases). The V and J ends lost 8 bases and 3 bases respectively, with 29 bases between them. The CDR3 contains 19 residues. The germline gives CDR1 MNHNS, CDR2 SASEGT. For the CDR3, the DNA is TGTGCCAGCCGCCACCAACCGGGAAGATCTATTACTCACTACAATGAGCAGTTCTTC. Residues: CASRHQPGRSITHYNEQFF.

This chain connects TRBV6-6 to TRBJ2-7; 7 bases match TRBD1. In germline, CDR1 is MNHNY, CDR2 SVGAGI (reference sequence). V dropped 7 bases and J dropped 1; count of bases not matched to a gene: 7. The CDR3 is 14 amino acids. CDR3 loop: CASTLQGISYEQYF. CDR3 coding DNA: TGTGCCAGCACTTTACAGGGGATTTCCTACGAGCAGTACTTC.

The genes are TRBV20-1 and TRBJ2-5, with TRBD2 identical over 10 bases. CDR3 length: 15 amino acids. The V gene's germline CDR1 is DFQATT and CDR2 SNEGSKA (reference sequence). The ends lost 1 base at V and 2 bases at J; junction bases unmatched: 4. The CDR3 DNA reads TGCAGTGCTAGAGGGGGAGCGGGAGGGCAAGAGACCCAGTACTTC. As protein: CSARGGAGGQETQYF.

This rearrangement joins TRBV3-1 to TRBJ2-7, with a tentative D call TRBD1 (5 bases). The J call is in doubt because the DNA end fits TRBJ2-5 better. This CDR3 region has 15 residues. Germline V gives CDR1 LGHDT, CDR2 YNNKEL (reference sequence). The CDR3: CASSQVQGSPETQYF. CDR3 nucleotide sequence: TGTGCCAGCAGCCAAGTTCAGGGAAGCCCAGAGACCCAGTACTTC.

J is TRBJ2-4 and V is TRBV28; D perhaps matches TRBD2 (6 bases). The V end lost 3 bases, the J end lost 6 bases, and 15 bases lay between the germline ends. CDR1 and CDR2 (germline): MDHEN, SYDVKM. The CDR3 is made up of 15 amino acids. CDR3 sequence reads: CASSLALWGGNIQYF. The CDR3, as DNA: TGTGCCAGCAGTTTGGCACTCTGGGGAGGAAACATTCAGTACTTC.

About this clonotype: Here the CDR3 omits its conserved ending phenylalanine or tryptophan, so a read error is the likely source. The CDR3 DNA reads TGTGCCAGCAGCCCACGACAGGGGTTAAACAATCAGCCCCAGCATTTG. The encoded protein is CASSPRQGLNNQPQHL. V usage is TRBV7-2 and J usage is TRBJ1-5, with 8 nucleotides matching TRBD1. CDR1 is SGHTA, CDR2 FQGNSA, per germline. V dropped 5 bases and J dropped 3; count of bases not matched to a gene: 9. The CDR3 is 16 amino acids.

This clonotype was counted between two and nine times. The gene calls are TRBV28 and TRBJ2-1; D is uncertain. The CDR3 has 12 residues. Per the germline V gene, CDR1 is MDHEN and CDR2 is SYDVKM. V was trimmed by 6 bases and J by 6 bases, leaving 9 bases between them. The chain's CDR3 is CASRSKGNEQFF. The DNA for the CDR3 is TGTGCCAGCAGGTCGAAAGGCAATGAGCAGTTCTTC.

Comments on this clonotype: A read error may explain this, as a much larger clone is one base away. The chain couples TRBV20-1 to TRBJ2-1; the match to TRBD2 covers 10 bases. The J call may be faulty, since TRBJ2-7 better matches the DNA end. The CDR3 runs to 16 residues. Germline CDR1 reads DFQATT; CDR2 reads SNEGSKA (reference sequence). The CDR3 spells CSARDSGRSSYNEQYF. CDR3 in DNA: TGCAGTGCTAGGGATAGCGGGAGGAGCTCCTACAATGAGCAGTACTTC.

About this clonotype itself: This may come from a read error, since a much larger clone is one base off. The chain uses TRBV2 and TRBJ2-7; D not resolved. The CDR3 is made up of 15 amino acids. Germline values: CDR1 SNHLY, CDR2 FYNNEI. The CDR3 coding sequence is TGTGCCAGCAGTGAACAACAGCCAAGCACCTACGAGCAGTCCTTC. Protein sequence: CASSEQQPSTYEQSF.

The CDR3 here is CASSFKNNQYF. CDR3 sequence (DNA): TGTGCCAGCAGCTTCAAAAATAATCAGTACTTC. The V gene is TRBV3-1, the J gene TRBJ2-5; D ambiguous. Trimming took off 5 bases at V and 11 bases at J, with 12 bases between the two ends. The CDR3 is 11 amino acids. CDR1 is LGHDT, CDR2 YNNKEL, per germline (reference sequence).

The chain couples TRBV7-2 to TRBJ1-2, with TRBD1 matching 8 bases. Trimming took 1 base from V and 12 from J; bases not matched to a gene: 13. Germline V gene data show CDR1 as SGHTA and CDR2 as FQGNSA. CDR3 length: 15 residues. CDR3 in DNA: TGTGCCAGCAGCTTAGGTCCAGGACAGGGCGGGGGGAACACCTTC. It encodes CASSLGPGQGGGNTF. Drawing the rest from reference TRBV7-2 and TRBJ1-2, the complete variable domain is GAGVSQSPSNKVTEKGKDVELRCDPISGHTALYWYRQSLGQGLEFLIYFQGNSAPDKSGLPSDRFSAERTGGSVSTLTIQRTQQEDSAVYLCASSLGPGQGGGNTFGSGTRLTVV.

A remark on this clonotype: A much larger clone is a single base away; this may be a read error. CDR3 region: CASRDATYEQYF. The CDR3 DNA follows: TGTGCCAGCAGGGACGCAACCTACGAGCAGTACTTC. This sequence joins TRBV6-5 and TRBJ2-7, with D unclear. CDR1 MNHEY and CDR2 SVGAGI come from the germline V gene. The CDR3 extends over 12 amino acids. V lost 6 bases and J lost 2, with 8 bases in between.

The chain couples TRBV11-2 to TRBJ2-7, with D uncertain. The CDR3 is made up of 16 amino acids. Germline V lookup: CDR1 SGHAT, CDR2 FQNNGV. V lost 1 base and J 2 bases, leaving 15 bases between the germline ends. In DNA, the CDR3 is TGTGCCAGCAGCTTAGGCGCCCAAAGGGTTACCTACGAGCAGTACTTC. Translating it yields CASSLGAQRVTYEQYF.

The chain couples TRBV6-2 or TRBV6-3 to TRBJ2-7; tentative D call: TRBD2 (6 bases). This CDR3 contains 12 residues. Trimming left V 10 bases short and J 3 bases short, with 13 bases between. Germline loops: CDR1 MNHEY, CDR2 SVGEGT. The CDR3: CATGRRDYEQYF. The CDR3 DNA sequence: TGTGCCACCGGGAGACGTGACTACGAGCAGTACTTC.

The rearrangement uses TRBV9 and TRBJ2-3; 10 positions match TRBD1. The CDR3 has 15 residues. CDR1 and CDR2 from the germline V gene are SGDLS and YYNGEE. V lost 0 bases, J lost 4 bases, and 2 bases stayed unmatched. The CDR3 DNA sequence: TGTGCCAGCAGCGTAGAGGGACAGGGGCCAGATACGCAGTATTTT. This translates into CASSVEGQGPDTQYF.

The J gene is TRBJ1-2, the V gene TRBV10-3; D is perhaps TRBD1 (6 bases). The CDR3 runs 14 residues. Trimming shortened V by 6 bases and J by 4 bases, and 15 bases separated the two germline ends. Germline CDR1 reads ENHRY; CDR2 reads SYGVKD. CDR3 loop: CAISAQGPSYGYTF. CDR3 bases: TGTGCCATCAGCGCACAGGGACCAAGCTATGGCTACACCTTC.

V and J are TRBV25-1 and TRBJ2-5, with 8 bases aligning to TRBD2. Germline assignment: CDR1 MGHDK and CDR2 SYGVNS. J lost 11 bases, V lost 1 base, and 12 bases had no gene match. The CDR3 has 15 amino acids. CDR3 bases: TGTGCCAGCAGTGAATGGGAAGCGGGAGAGCGGGAGCAGTACTTC. Translation gives CASSEWEAGEREQYF.

This clonotype has a single count. V is TRBV7-2 and J is TRBJ1-2; D may be TRBD1 (6 bases). V shed 4 bases and J shed 4 bases, with 13 bases lying between them. The CDR3 covers 14 residues. Per the germline V gene, CDR1 is SGHTA and CDR2 is FQGNSA. The CDR3 region has the DNA TGTGCCAGCAGCTCCACGGGACAATTCTATGGCTACACCTTC. This gives the protein CASSSTGQFYGYTF.

This clonotype was counted a few times. The chain uses TRBV6-1 and TRBJ1-5; no clear D gene. Germline V gene data show CDR1 as MNHNS and CDR2 as SASEGT. V lost 3 bases, J lost 9 bases, and 9 bases lay in between. This CDR3 contains 12 residues. Here the CDR3 reads CASSDFSRPQHF. CDR3 in DNA: TGTGCCAGCAGTGATTTTTCCCGGCCCCAGCATTTT.

The table lists this clonotype with a few counts. The chain uses TRBV4-2 and TRBJ2-7; D may be TRBD1 (5 bases). CDR1 and CDR2 from the germline V gene are LGHNA and YNFKEQ. The V gene lost 4 bases and the J gene lost 5 bases, with 15 bases spanning the gap. The CDR3 extends over 14 amino acids. The CDR3 region has the DNA TGTGCCAGCAGCCTAAGTCAGGGCTCAGACGAGCAGTACTTC. Amino acids: CASSLSQGSDEQYF.